These T cell receptor beta chains were read from a single sample in a study of T-cell reconstitution after alpha-beta-depleted transplantation in children. From the PCR reads, TCRdb called clonotypes with MiXCR, one entry per CDR3 protein. The table has roughly 500,000 distinct CDR3 sequences, 32% seen once. Material: PBMCs from the stem cell graft donor, obtained from the stem cell graft. The receptors originated from a human donor who donated a stem cell graft to a child with aplastic anemia. CDR3s include the opening cysteine and the closing phenylalanine or tryptophan. A D gene is named only where the DNA matches it firmly. Not all rows give a size; the values are once, few, many and, for expanded clones, a class.

v_call	clone_size	j_call	d_call	cdr3_aa	cdr3_nt
TRBV9	-	TRBJ2-1	-	CASTKGGGYPPLYNEQFF	TGTGCCAGCACTAAAGGGGGGGGGTATCCGCCCCTCTACAATGAGCAGTTCTTC
TRBV7-9	few	TRBJ2-3	-	CASSWGTSTDTQYF	TGTGCCAGCAGCTGGGGGACTAGCACAGATACGCAGTATTTT
TRBV6-1	-	TRBJ2-3	TRBD2	CASTSSGSTDTQYF	TGTGCCAGCACCTCTAGCGGGAGTACAGATACGCAGTATTTT
TRBV27	few	TRBJ2-1	-	CASSKLSGGVDNEQFF	TGTGCCAGCAGCAAGCTCTCTGGGGGAGTGGACAATGAGCAGTTCTTC
TRBV20-1	-	TRBJ2-3	TRBD2	CSARVPTSGRTDTQYF	TGCAGTGCTAGAGTACCGACTAGCGGTCGCACAGATACGCAGTATTTT
TRBV12-3/TRBV12-4	few	TRBJ1-1	-	CASSPIQGTEAFF	TGTGCCAGCAGCCCCATACAGGGAACTGAAGCTTTCTTT
TRBV6-1	-	TRBJ2-4	-	CASSAGSAKNIQYF	TGTGCCAGCAGTGCTGGGAGTGCCAAAAACATTCAGTACTTC
TRBV4-2	-	TRBJ1-1	-	CASSQDWGLRFYSPEAFF	TGTGCCAGCAGCCAAGATTGGGGACTCCGTTTTTATAGCCCTGAAGCTTTCTTT
TRBV20-1	few	TRBJ1-5	-	CSARVGSQPQHF	TGCAGTGCTAGGGTCGGGTCTCAGCCCCAGCATTTT
TRBV12-5	-	TRBJ1-2	-	CASGLDPDRRFGGYTF	TGTGCTAGTGGTTTGGATCCGGACCGGCGGTTTGGAGGCTACACCTTC
TRBV15	-	TRBJ1-4	TRBD1	CATSSGDLTGGEKLFF	TGTGCCACCAGCAGCGGGGACCTGACAGGGGGGGAAAAACTGTTTTTT
TRBV12-3/TRBV12-4	few	TRBJ2-3	TRBD2	CASSFYSGRTDTQYF	TGTGCCAGCAGTTTTTATAGCGGGAGGACAGATACGCAGTATTTT
TRBV7-2	-	TRBJ2-7	TRBD2	CASSLERGSSYEQYF	TGTGCCAGCAGCTTAGAGCGGGGGAGCTCCTACGAGCAGTACTTC
TRBV21-1	-	TRBJ2-1	-	CASSKGVAGVLSSYNEQFF	TGTGCCAGCAGCAAAGGGGTAGCGGGGGTCCTGAGCTCCTACAATGAGCAGTTCTTC
TRBV12-3/TRBV12-4	few	TRBJ2-4	TRBD2	CASSGPLSGSGGAKNIQYF	TGTGCCAGCAGTGGGCCTCTGAGCGGGAGTGGTGGAGCCAAAAACATTCAGTACTTC
TRBV12-3/TRBV12-4	-	TRBJ1-1	-	CASSSSVNMNTEAFF	TGTGCCAGCAGCTCGTCCGTAAACATGAACACTGAAGCTTTCTTT
TRBV24-1	-	TRBJ2-3	TRBD2	CATSEATSVVQEDTQYF	TGTGCCACCAGTGAGGCTACTAGCGTAGTTCAAGAAGATACGCAGTATTTT
TRBV18	-	TRBJ2-2	-	CASSGRLTGELFF	TGTGCCAGCTCCGGACGACTGACCGGGGAGCTGTTTTTT
TRBV7-2	once	TRBJ1-1	TRBD1	CASSLVGTGGGEAFF	TGTGCCAGCAGCTTAGTGGGGACAGGGGGCGGTGAAGCTTTCTTT
TRBV9	-	TRBJ2-6	-	CASSVARGTGANGLTF	TGTGCCAGCAGCGTAGCCCGGGGGACGGGGGCCAACGGCCTGACTTTC
TRBV11-2	few	TRBJ2-1	-	CASSSRTDFSYNEQFF	TGTGCCAGCAGCTCTCGGACAGATTTTTCCTACAATGAGCAGTTCTTC
TRBV10-3	-	TRBJ1-2	-	CAISAAGWRGYTF	TGTGCCATCAGTGCGGCGGGGTGGCGTGGCTACACCTTC
TRBV9	-	TRBJ2-3	-	CASSVGSRAKPGVHTDTQYF	TGTGCCAGCAGCGTAGGGTCGAGGGCTAAACCAGGGGTGCACACAGATACGCAGTATTTT
TRBV7-3	-	TRBJ2-1	TRBD2	CASSLKVGTSGRALDEQFF	TGTGCCAGCAGCTTAAAAGTAGGGACTAGCGGGAGGGCCTTGGATGAGCAGTTCTTC
TRBV18	-	TRBJ1-5	-	CASSPNFGYQPQHF	TGTGCCAGCTCACCCAACTTCGGTTATCAGCCCCAGCATTTT
TRBV29-1	many	TRBJ2-7	TRBD1	CSVEQGAYEQYF	TGCAGCGTTGAACAGGGGGCGTACGAGCAGTACTTC
TRBV5-6	once	TRBJ2-2	-	CASRAVTGELFF	TGTGCCAGCAGGGCAGTAACCGGGGAGCTGTTTTTT
TRBV20-1	-	TRBJ2-4	TRBD1	CSAREQGVGKNIQYF	TGCAGTGCTAGAGAACAGGGGGTGGGCAAAAACATTCAGTACTTC
TRBV5-1	-	TRBJ1-4	-	CASSLTGTRVDGLFF	TGCGCCAGCAGCTTGACCGGGACACGGGTCGACGGGCTGTTTTTT
TRBV30	few	TRBJ1-1	-	CAWGVVLRDTEAFF	TGTGCCTGGGGTGTAGTCCTAAGGGACACTGAAGCTTTCTTT
TRBV19	-	TRBJ1-1	-	CASSMIGRTEAFF	TGTGCCAGTAGTATGATAGGGAGGACTGAAGCTTTCTTT
TRBV27	few	TRBJ2-1	TRBD2	CASRLAGGPIEQFF	TGTGCCAGCAGACTAGCGGGAGGGCCGATTGAGCAGTTCTTC
TRBV14	-	TRBJ2-7	-	CASSHWAASYEQYF	TGTGCCAGCAGCCATTGGGCGGCCTCCTACGAGCAGTACTTC
TRBV29-1	-	TRBJ2-5	-	CSVVRVETQYF	TGCAGCGTTGTTCGAGTGGAGACCCAGTACTTC
TRBV12-3/TRBV12-4	-	TRBJ2-1	TRBD2	CASSEREVHNEQFF	TGTGCCAGCAGCGAGCGGGAGGTGCACAATGAGCAGTTCTTC
TRBV5-4	-	TRBJ1-1	-	CASSPRDKMNTEAFF	TGTGCCAGCAGCCCCCGGGACAAAATGAACACTGAAGCTTTCTTT
TRBV20-1	-	TRBJ2-1	-	CSAATGTNLYNEQFF	TGCAGTGCTGCAACCGGGACAAACCTCTACAATGAGCAGTTCTTC
TRBV29-1	few	TRBJ1-3	TRBD1	CSVIATGGSGNTIYF	TGCAGCGTCATCGCAACAGGGGGCTCTGGAAACACCATATATTTT
TRBV14	-	TRBJ1-2	-	CASSQDGLNYGYTF	TGTGCCAGCAGCCAGGACGGCTTAAACTATGGCTACACCTTC
TRBV30	-	TRBJ2-3	-	CAWRGDGTDTQYF	TGTGCCTGGAGGGGGGACGGCACAGATACGCAGTATTTT
TRBV20-1	-	TRBJ1-2	TRBD1	CSATTGHYGYTF	TGCAGTGCAACGACAGGGCACTATGGCTACACCTTC
TRBV7-2	-	TRBJ2-1	-	CASSLITGPYNEQFF	TGTGCCAGCAGCTTAATCACTGGGCCCTACAATGAGCAGTTCTTC
TRBV12-3/TRBV12-4	-	TRBJ1-1	-	CASSLAALATEAFF	TGTGCCAGCAGTTTAGCGGCACTAGCGACTGAAGCTTTCTTT
TRBV2	-	TRBJ2-1	TRBD1	CASSDGQGSYNEQFF	TGTGCCAGCAGTGACGGACAGGGCTCCTACAATGAGCAGTTCTTC
TRBV24-1	-	TRBJ2-1	-	CATSEWGKGQYNEQFF	TGTGCCACCAGTGAATGGGGAAAGGGCCAGTACAATGAGCAGTTCTTC
TRBV27	-	TRBJ2-3	TRBD2	CASRLAGGDTQYF	TGTGCCAGCAGACTAGCGGGAGGAGATACGCAGTATTTT
TRBV7-8	-	TRBJ2-7	TRBD2	CASSLIGTSGTLYEQYF	TGTGCCAGCAGCTTAATCGGTACTAGCGGGACCCTCTACGAGCAGTACTTC
TRBV5-1	few	TRBJ2-3	-	CASSVGAGILTDTQYF	TGCGCCAGCAGCGTGGGGGCCGGGATTCTCACAGATACGCAGTATTTT
TRBV29-1	-	TRBJ1-2	-	CSVVPGGGRGYTF	TGCAGCGTCGTTCCCGGGGGGGGCAGAGGCTACACCTTC
TRBV20-1	few	TRBJ2-7	-	CSASTAYEQYF	TGCAGTGCTAGCACAGCGTACGAGCAGTACTTC